The rows below give T cell receptor beta chains drawn from one sample of a study of blood T cell repertoires in COVID-19. Sequencing was performed with immunoSEQ multiplex PCR; in TCRdb, only in-frame clones are kept and a portion is missing. The sample lists roughly 190,000 clones; around 90% were seen once. Source material: peripheral blood. These receptors originate from a man aged 40-55 years with active or convalescent COVID-19. CDR3s leave out the opening cysteine and the closing phenylalanine or tryptophan. The order of the fields is clone size, V gene, CDR3 length, CDR3 protein. The size of a clone is reported for some rows only, either as once, few or many, or as a class for expanded clones.

NA TRBV5-1 11 ASSFALNNEQF
NA TRBV28 12 ASSFRASYTEAF
NA TRBV5-1 12 ASSYDRVGNTIY
few TRBV2 14 AASSGGSAGNQPQH
NA TRBV2 11 ASSVSRGTEAF
NA TRBV30 14 AWSETNRGLGQNYT
NA TRBV6-5 13 ASSFGLDPNYGYT
NA TRBV11-3 14 ASSLDLREGADTQY
NA TRBV7-2 9 ASSLAFEAF
NA TRBV12-5 15 ASGLAFAEDVNQPQH
NA TRBV6-4 11 ASSGEQGGEQY
NA TRBV9 14 ASSVGQAGGQGTQH
NA TRBV28 11 ASSFGQNYGYT
NA TRBV19 12 ASNKGQYNEKLF
NA TRBV27 13 ASRYSGGGYNEQF
NA TRBV7-9 10 ASRPTGGEQF
NA TRBV6-6 14 ASSYLQGFQSTEAF
NA TRBV7-2 12 ASSTRTGTLEQY
once TRBV7-2 13 ASSTSGDLGYEQY
NA TRBV7-9 10 ASSYLEEKLF
NA TRBV28 10 ASSSGNTEAF
NA TRBV2 12 ASRDRGWDTEAF
few TRBV5-4 13 ASRLAGGPPDTQY
NA TRBV5-6 14 ASSASTSGAYNEQF
NA TRBV9 13 ASSVSPGHEDEQY
NA TRBV14 13 ASSRGTGGLTEAF
NA TRBV28 11 ASNNRGGTEAF
NA TRBV2 13 ASSEGRRTNEKLF
once TRBV12-3/TRBV12-4 11 ASRGDSSYEQY
NA TRBV11-3 14 ASSLAWAGGTYEQY
NA TRBV23-1 17 ASSQSSEVWSSGANVLT
NA TRBV5-1 13 ASSLAPGAQYEQY
NA TRBV12-1 14 ASSFRDRTPNTEAF
NA TRBV5-5 13 ASSLAGTANQPQH
few TRBV5-1 12 ASSVDRFLAEAF
NA TRBV28 16 ASSSPRGNRSPYSPLH
NA TRBV5-1 14 ASKHSDGISSYEQY
NA TRBV6-5 11 ASIGGFPGTQY
NA TRBV6-5 12 ASRATGFGNTIY
NA TRBV24-1 12 ATSEAGGADTQY
NA TRBV28 13 ASTAGLSGNTEAF
NA TRBV7-2 12 ASSPSHGANVLT
NA TRBV6-5 13 ASSYSPPGSHEQY
NA TRBV27 15 ASSKTSGTGGNQPQH
many TRBV6-4 13 ASRCASGRNDEQF
NA TRBV6-5 11 ASSYSDSPEQY
NA TRBV29-1 11 SVAPTTNEKLF
NA TRBV5-1 12 ASSAAGAGNTIY
NA TRBV5-1 15 ASSFASGYTGNEKLF
NA TRBV7-2 13 ASHASAGGAEKLF
few TRBV15 13 ATSREFDNSYEQY
NA TRBV19 12 ASRGTGGTGELF
NA TRBV5-6 13 ASMAGGENTGELF
once TRBV5-1 12 ASSPKTGSGELF